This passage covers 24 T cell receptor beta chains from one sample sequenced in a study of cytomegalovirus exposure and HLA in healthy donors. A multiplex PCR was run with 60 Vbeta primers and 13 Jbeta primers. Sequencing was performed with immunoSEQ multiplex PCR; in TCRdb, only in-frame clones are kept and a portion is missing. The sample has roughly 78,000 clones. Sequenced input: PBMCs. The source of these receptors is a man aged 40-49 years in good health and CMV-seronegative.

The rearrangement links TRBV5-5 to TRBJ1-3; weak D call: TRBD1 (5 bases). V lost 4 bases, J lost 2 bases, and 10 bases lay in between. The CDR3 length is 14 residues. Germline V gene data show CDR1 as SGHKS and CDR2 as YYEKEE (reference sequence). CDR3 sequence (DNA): TGTGCCAGCAGCGCCGCGACAGCTGGAAACACCATATATTTT. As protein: CASSAATAGNTIYF.

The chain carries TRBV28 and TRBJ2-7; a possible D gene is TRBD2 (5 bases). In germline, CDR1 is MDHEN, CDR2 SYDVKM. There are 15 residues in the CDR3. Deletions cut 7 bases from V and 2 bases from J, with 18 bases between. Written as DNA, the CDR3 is TGTGCCAGCACCCTGGGAGAACAGACCGCCTACGAGCAGTACTTC. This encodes CASTLGEQTAYEQYF.

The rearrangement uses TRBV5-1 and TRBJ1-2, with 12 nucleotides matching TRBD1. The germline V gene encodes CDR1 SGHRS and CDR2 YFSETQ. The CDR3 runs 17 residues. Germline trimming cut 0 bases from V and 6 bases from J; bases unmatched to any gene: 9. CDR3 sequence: CASSLDFGTGGEDGYTF. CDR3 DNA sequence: TGCGCCAGCAGCTTGGATTTCGGGACAGGGGGCGAAGATGGCTACACCTTC.

CDR3 DNA sequence: TGTGCCAGTAGTACCTTCTCGGAGGGCAATGAGCAGTTCTTC. Translated, it gives CASSTFSEGNEQFF. This chain uses TRBV19 with TRBJ2-1; maybe TRBD2 (6 bases). CDR1 is LNHDA, CDR2 SQIVND, per germline (reference sequence). The CDR3 length is 14 residues. V dropped 4 bases and J dropped 6 bases, with 13 bases sitting between them. Looking up the rest from reference TRBV19 and TRBJ2-1 gives the full variable domain: DGGITQSPKYLFRKEGQNVTLSCEQNLNHDAMYWYRQDPGQGLRLIYYSQIVNDFQKGDIAEGYSVSREKKESFPLTVTSAQKNPTAFYLCASSTFSEGNEQFFGPGTRLTVL.

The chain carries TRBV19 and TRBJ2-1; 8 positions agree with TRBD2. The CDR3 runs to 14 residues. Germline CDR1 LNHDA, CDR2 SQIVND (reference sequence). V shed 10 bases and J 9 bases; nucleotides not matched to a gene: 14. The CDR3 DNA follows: TGTGCCACGACGGGGCGGGGGGATCGCGGTGAGCAGTTCTTC. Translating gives CATTGRGDRGEQFF.

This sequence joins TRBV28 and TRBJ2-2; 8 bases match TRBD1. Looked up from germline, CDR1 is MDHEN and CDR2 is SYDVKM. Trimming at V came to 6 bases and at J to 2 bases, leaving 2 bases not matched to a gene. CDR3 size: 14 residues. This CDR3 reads CASRSGGNTGELFF. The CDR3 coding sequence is TGTGCCAGCAGGTCAGGGGGCAACACCGGGGAGCTGTTTTTT.

The CDR3 DNA is TGTGCCAGCAGTACTTCCACCCCTGAAGCTTTCTTT. Translated, it gives CASSTSTPEAFF. The J gene is TRBJ1-1, the V gene TRBV28; D remains ambiguous. The CDR3 contains 12 residues. Trimming removed 5 bases at V and 6 bases at J, with 10 bases between. Germline V gene data show CDR1 as MDHEN and CDR2 as SYDVKM.

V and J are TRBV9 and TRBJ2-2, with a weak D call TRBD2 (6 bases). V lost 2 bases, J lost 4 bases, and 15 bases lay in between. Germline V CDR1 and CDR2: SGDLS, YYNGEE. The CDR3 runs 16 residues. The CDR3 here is CASSVGGASVTGELFF. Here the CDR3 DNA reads TGTGCCAGCAGCGTGGGTGGAGCTAGCGTCACCGGGGAGCTGTTTTTT.

This chain's CDR3 is CASSLVGGHSYEQYF. CDR3 in DNA: TGTGCCAGCAGCTTGGTAGGGGGACACTCCTACGAGCAGTACTTC. J is TRBJ2-7 and V is TRBV5-6; perhaps TRBD1 as D (6 bases). Per the germline V gene, CDR1 is SGHDT and CDR2 is YYEEEE. This CDR3 has 15 amino acids. With 0 bases removed from V and 0 bases from J, the gap between germline ends came to 10 bases.

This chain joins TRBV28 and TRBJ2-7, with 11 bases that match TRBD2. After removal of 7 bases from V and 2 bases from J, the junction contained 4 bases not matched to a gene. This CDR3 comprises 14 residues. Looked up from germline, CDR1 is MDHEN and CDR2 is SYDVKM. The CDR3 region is CASTLAGGAYEQYF. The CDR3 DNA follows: TGTGCCAGCACCTTAGCGGGAGGGGCCTACGAGCAGTACTTC.

Here the CDR3 DNA reads TGTGCCAGCAGCCCTACGGGAAACACCATATATTTT. Translating it yields CASSPTGNTIYF. V is TRBV4-2 and J is TRBJ1-3, with D unresolved. Germline values: CDR1 LGHNA, CDR2 YNFKEQ. Trimming took 4 bases from V and 4 from J, leaving 5 bases between them. The CDR3 runs to 12 residues.

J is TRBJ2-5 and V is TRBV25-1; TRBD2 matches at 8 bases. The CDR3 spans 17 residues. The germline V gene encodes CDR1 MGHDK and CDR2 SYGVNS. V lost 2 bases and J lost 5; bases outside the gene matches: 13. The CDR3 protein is CASSEASGRGFWETQYF. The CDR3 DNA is TGTGCCAGCAGTGAAGCCAGCGGGAGAGGATTTTGGGAGACCCAGTACTTC.

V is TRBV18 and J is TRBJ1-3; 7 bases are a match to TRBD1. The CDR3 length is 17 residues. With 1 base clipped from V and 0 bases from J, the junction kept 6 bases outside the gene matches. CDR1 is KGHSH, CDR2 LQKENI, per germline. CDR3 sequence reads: CASSPLGTATSGNTIYF. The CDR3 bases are TGTGCCAGCTCACCACTCGGGACAGCCACCTCTGGAAACACCATATATTTT.

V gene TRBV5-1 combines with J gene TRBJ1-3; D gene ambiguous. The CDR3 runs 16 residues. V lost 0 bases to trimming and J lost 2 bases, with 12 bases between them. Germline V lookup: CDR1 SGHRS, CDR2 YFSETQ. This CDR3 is CASSLGYSGPGNTIYF. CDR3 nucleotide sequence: TGCGCCAGCAGCTTGGGGTACAGCGGCCCTGGAAACACCATATATTTT.

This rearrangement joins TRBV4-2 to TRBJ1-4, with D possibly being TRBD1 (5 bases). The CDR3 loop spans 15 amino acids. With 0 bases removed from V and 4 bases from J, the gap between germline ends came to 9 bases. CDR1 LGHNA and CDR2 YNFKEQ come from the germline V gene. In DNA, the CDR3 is TGTGCCAGCAGCCAAGATCCTCAGGGTAATGAAAAACTGTTTTTT. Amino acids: CASSQDPQGNEKLFF.

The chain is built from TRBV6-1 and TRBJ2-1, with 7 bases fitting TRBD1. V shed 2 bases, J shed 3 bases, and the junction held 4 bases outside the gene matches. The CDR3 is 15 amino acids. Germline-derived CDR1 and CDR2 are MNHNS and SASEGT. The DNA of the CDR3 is TGTGCCAGCAGTGAACCAGGGGGTAGCTACAATGAGCAGTTCTTC. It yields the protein CASSEPGGSYNEQFF.

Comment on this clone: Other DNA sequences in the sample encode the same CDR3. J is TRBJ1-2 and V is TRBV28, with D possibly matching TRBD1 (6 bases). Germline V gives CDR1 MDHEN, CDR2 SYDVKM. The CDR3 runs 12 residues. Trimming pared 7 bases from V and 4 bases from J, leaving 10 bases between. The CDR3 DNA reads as TGTGCCAGCACCCTACAGGGCTATGGCTACACCTTC. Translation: CASTLQGYGYTF.

The CDR3 DNA follows: TGCGCCAGCAGCTTTCATGGGACTCCTCAAGAGACCCAGTACTTC. It codes for CASSFHGTPQETQYF. The chain is built from TRBV5-1 and TRBJ2-5; perhaps TRBD2 as D (6 bases). Looked up from germline, CDR1 is SGHRS and CDR2 is YFSETQ. V was cut by 2 bases and J by 2 bases, with 13 bases left in between. The CDR3 has 15 residues.

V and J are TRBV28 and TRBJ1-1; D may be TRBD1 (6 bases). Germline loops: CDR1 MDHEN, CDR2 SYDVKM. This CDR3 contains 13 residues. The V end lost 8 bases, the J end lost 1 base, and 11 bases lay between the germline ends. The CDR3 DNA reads TGTGCCAGCCGCCAGGGGTGGAACACTGAAGCTTTCTTT. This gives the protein CASRQGWNTEAFF.

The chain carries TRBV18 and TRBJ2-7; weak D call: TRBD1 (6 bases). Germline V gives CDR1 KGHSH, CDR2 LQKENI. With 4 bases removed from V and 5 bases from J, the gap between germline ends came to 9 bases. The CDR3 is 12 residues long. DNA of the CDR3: TGTGCCAGCTCACGTGACAGGAACGAGCAGTACTTC. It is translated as CASSRDRNEQYF.

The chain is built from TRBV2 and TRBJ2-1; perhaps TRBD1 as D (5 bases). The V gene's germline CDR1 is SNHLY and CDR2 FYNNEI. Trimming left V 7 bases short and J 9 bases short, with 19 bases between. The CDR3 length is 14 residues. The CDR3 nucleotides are TGTGCCAGCACCAGATTAGTCGGGCAGGGTGAGCAGTTCTTC. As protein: CASTRLVGQGEQFF.

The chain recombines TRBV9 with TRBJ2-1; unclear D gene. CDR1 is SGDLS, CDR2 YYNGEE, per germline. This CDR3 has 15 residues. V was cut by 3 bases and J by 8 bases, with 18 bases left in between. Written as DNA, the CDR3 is TGTGCCAGCAGCGCCCAGGTCGGTCCATACCATGAGCAGTTCTTC. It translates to CASSAQVGPYHEQFF.

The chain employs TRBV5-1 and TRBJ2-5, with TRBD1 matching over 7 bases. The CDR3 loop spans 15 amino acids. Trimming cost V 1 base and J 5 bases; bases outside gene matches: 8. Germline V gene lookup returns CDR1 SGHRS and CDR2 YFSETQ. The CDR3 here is CASSLRGTEEETQYF. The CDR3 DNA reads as TGCGCCAGCAGCTTGAGGGGGACAGAAGAGGAGACCCAGTACTTC.

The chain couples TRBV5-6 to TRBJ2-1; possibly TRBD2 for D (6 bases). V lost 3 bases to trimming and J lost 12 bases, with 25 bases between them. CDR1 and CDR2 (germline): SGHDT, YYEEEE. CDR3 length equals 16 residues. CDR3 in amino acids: CASSWLEREVIEGQFF. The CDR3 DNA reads TGTGCCAGCAGCTGGCTAGAGAGGGAGGTTATAGAGGGGCAGTTCTTC.